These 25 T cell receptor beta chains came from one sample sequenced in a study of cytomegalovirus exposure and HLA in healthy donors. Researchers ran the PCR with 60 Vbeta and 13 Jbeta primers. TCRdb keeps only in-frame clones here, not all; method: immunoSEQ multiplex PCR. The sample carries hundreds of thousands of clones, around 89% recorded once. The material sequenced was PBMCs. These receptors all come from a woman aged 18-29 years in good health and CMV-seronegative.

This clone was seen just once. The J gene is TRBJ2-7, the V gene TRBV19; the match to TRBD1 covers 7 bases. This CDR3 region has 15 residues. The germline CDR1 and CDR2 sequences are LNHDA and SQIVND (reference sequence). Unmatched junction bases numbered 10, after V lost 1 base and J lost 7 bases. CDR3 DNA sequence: TGTGCCAGTAGTATAGTCGTACAGGGGAAGTTGGAGCAGTACTTC. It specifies CASSIVVQGKLEQYF. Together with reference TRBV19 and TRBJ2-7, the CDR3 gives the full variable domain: DGGITQSPKYLFRKEGQNVTLSCEQNLNHDAMYWYRQDPGQGLRLIYYSQIVNDFQKGDIAEGYSVSREKKESFPLTVTSAQKNPTAFYLCASSIVVQGKLEQYFGPGTRLTVT.

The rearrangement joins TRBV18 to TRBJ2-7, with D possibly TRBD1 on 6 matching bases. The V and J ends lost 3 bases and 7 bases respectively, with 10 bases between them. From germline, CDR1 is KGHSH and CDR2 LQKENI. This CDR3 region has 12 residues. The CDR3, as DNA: TGTGCCAGCTCACCCCCGGGACAAGAGCAGTACTTC. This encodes CASSPPGQEQYF.

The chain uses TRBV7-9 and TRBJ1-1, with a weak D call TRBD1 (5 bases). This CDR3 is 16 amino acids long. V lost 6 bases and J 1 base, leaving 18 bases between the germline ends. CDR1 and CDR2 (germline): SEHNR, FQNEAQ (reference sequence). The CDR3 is CASRTSGVDWNTEAFF. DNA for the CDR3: TGTGCCAGCAGGACTTCGGGGGTTGACTGGAACACTGAAGCTTTCTTT.

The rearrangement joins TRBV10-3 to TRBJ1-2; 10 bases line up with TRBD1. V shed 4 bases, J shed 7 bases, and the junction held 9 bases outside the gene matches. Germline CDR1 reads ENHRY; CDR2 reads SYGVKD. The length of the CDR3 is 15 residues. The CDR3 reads CAISGEDRGSVGYTF. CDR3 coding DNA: TGTGCCATCAGTGGGGAGGACAGGGGGTCGGTTGGCTACACCTTC.

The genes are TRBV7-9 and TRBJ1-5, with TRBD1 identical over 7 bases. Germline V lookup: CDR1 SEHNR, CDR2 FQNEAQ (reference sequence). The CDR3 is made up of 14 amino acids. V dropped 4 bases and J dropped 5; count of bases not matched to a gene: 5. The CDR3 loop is CASSSWDRDQPQHF. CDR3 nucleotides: TGTGCCAGCAGCTCCTGGGACAGAGATCAGCCCCAGCATTTT. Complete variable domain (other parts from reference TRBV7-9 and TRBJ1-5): DTGVSQNPRHKITKRGQNVTFRCDPISEHNRLYWYRQTLGQGPEFLTYFQNEAQLEKSRLLSDRFSAERPKGSFSTLEIQRTEQGDSAMYLCASSSWDRDQPQHFGDGTRLSIL.

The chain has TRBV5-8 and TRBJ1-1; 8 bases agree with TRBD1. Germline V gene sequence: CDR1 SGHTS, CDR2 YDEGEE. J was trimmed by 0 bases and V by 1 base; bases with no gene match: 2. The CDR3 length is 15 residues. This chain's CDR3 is CASSLTGGMNTEAFF. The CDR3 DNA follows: TGTGCCAGCAGCTTGACAGGGGGGATGAACACTGAAGCTTTCTTT.

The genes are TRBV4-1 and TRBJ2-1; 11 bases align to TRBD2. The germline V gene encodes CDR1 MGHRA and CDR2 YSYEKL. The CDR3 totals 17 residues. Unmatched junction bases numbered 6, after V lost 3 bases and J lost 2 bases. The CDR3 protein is CASSQPLAGGPYNEQFF. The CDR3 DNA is TGCGCCAGCAGCCAGCCTCTAGCGGGAGGTCCCTACAATGAGCAGTTCTTC.

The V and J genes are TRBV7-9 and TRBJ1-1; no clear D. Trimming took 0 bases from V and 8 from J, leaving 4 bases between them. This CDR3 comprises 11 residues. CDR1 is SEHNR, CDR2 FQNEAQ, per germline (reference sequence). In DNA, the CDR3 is TGTGCCAGCAGCTTAGCACGGGAAGCTTTCTTT. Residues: CASSLAREAFF.

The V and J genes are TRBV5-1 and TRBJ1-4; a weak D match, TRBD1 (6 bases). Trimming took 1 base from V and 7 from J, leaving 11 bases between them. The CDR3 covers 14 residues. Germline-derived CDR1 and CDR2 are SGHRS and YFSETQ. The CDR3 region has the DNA TGCGCCAGCAGCTTGACAGGGAGAGGTGAAAAACTGTTTTTT. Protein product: CASSLTGRGEKLFF.

Here the CDR3 DNA reads TGTGCCAGCAGTCAACGACGGGACTCCGCCGCAGATACGCAGTATTTT. The encoded protein is CASSQRRDSAADTQYF. V gene TRBV11-2 combines with J gene TRBJ2-3; possibly TRBD2 for D (6 bases). CDR1 and CDR2 (germline): SGHAT, FQNNGV. This CDR3 spans 16 amino acids. V lost 6 bases, J lost 4 bases, and 20 bases lay in between. The full variable domain, completed using reference TRBV11-2 and TRBJ2-3, is EAGVAQSPRYKIIEKRQSVAFWCNPISGHATLYWYQQILGQGPKLLIQFQNNGVVDDSQLPKDRFSAERLKGVDSTLKIQPAKLEDSAVYLCASSQRRDSAADTQYFGPGTRLTVL.

The CDR3 sequence: CASLAGETNYGYTF. The CDR3 nucleotides are TGTGCCAGCCTTGCGGGGGAAACTAACTATGGCTACACCTTC. This sequence joins TRBV6-1 and TRBJ1-2, with D maybe TRBD1 (5 bases). The CDR3 consists of 14 residues. V was trimmed by 8 bases and J by 0 bases, leaving 13 bases between them. The germline CDR1 and CDR2 sequences are MNHNS and SASEGT.

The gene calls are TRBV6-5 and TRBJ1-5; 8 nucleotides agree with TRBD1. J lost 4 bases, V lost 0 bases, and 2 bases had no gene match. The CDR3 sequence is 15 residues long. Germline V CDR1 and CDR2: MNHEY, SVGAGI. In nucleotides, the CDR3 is TGTGCCAGCAGTTACTCGCGGACAGGGAATCAGCCCCAGCATTTT. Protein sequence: CASSYSRTGNQPQHF.

The CDR3 reads CASSLAGDTDTQYF. The CDR3 region has the DNA TGTGCCAGCAGTTTGGCGGGAGACACAGATACGCAGTATTTT. The chain employs TRBV27 and TRBJ2-3, with 7 bases identical to TRBD2. CDR1 is MNHEY, CDR2 SMNVEV, per germline (reference sequence). Germline trimming cut 3 bases from V and 2 bases from J; bases unmatched to any gene: 2. The CDR3 has 14 residues.

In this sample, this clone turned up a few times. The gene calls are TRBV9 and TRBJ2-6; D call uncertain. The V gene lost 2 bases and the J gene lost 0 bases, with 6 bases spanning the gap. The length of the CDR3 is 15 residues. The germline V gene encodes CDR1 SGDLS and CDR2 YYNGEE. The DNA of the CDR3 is TGTGCCAGCAGCGTTACCAGCTCTGGGGCCAACGTCCTGACTTTC. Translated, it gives CASSVTSSGANVLTF.

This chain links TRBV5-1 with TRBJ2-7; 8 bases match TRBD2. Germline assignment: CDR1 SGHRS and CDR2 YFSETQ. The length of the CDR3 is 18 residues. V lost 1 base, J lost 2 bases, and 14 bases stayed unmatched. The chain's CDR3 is CASSLLGARAGDTYEQYF. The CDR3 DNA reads TGCGCCAGCAGCTTGTTGGGGGCTCGAGCGGGGGACACCTACGAGCAGTACTTC.

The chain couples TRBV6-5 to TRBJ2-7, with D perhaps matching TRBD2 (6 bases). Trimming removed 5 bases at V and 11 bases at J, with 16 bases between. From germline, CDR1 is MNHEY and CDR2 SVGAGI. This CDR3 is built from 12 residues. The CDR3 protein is CASSEAMEGKYF. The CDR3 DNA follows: TGTGCCAGCAGTGAAGCCATGGAGGGGAAGTACTTC.

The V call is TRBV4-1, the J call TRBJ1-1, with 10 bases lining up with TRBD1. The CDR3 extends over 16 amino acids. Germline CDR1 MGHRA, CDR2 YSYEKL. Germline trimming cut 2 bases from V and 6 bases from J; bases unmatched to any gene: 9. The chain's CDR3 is CASSQNLDRGLSEAFF. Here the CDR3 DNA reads TGCGCCAGCAGCCAAAACCTTGACAGGGGGCTCTCTGAAGCTTTCTTT.

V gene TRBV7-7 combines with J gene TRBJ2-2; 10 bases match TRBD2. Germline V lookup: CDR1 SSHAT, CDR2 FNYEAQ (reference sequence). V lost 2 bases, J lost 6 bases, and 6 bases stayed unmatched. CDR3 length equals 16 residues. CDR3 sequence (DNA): TGTGCCAGCAGCTTAAATCTAGCGGGGGCAGCCGGGGAGCTGTTTTTT. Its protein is CASSLNLAGAAGELFF.

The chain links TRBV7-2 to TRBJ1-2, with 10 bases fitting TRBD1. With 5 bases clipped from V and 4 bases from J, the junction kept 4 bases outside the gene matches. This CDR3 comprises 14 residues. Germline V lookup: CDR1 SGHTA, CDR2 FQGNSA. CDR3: CASSLGQGGYGYTF. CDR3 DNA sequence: TGTGCCAGCAGCCTCGGACAGGGGGGCTATGGCTACACCTTC. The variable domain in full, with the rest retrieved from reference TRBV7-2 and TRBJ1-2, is GAGVSQSPSNKVTEKGKDVELRCDPISGHTALYWYRQSLGQGLEFLIYFQGNSAPDKSGLPSDRFSAERTGGSVSTLTIQRTQQEDSAVYLCASSLGQGGYGYTFGSGTRLTVV.

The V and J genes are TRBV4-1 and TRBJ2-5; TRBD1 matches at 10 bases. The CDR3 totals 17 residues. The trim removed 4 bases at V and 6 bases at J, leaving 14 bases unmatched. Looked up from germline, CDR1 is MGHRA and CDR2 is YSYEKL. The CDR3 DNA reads TGCGCCAGCAGCCCTTGGACAGGGGGGGGTACAAGGAAGACCCAGTACTTC. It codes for CASSPWTGGGTRKTQYF.

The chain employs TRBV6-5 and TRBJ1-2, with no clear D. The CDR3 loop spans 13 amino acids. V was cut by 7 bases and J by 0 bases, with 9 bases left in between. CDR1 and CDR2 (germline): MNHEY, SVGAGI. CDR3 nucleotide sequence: TGTGCCAGCAAATTACAAGCTAACTATGGCTACACCTTC. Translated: CASKLQANYGYTF.

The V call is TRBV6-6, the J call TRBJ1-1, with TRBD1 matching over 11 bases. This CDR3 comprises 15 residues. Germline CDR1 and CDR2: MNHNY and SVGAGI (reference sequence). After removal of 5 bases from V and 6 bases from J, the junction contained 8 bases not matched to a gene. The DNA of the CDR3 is TGTGCCAGCAGTACACCCGGGACAGGGGGGCCTGAAGCTTTCTTT. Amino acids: CASSTPGTGGPEAFF.

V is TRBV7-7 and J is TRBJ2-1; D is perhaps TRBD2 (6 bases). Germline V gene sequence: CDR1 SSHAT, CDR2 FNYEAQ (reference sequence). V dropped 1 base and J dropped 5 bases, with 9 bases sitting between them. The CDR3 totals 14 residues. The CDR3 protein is CASSLGREDNEQFF. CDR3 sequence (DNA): TGTGCCAGCAGCTTAGGGAGGGAGGACAATGAGCAGTTCTTC.

The CDR3 sequence: CASSTLPRGGMGNEQYF. The CDR3 nucleotides are TGTGCCAGCAGCACCCTTCCCCGGGGGGGGATGGGAAACGAGCAGTACTTC. The chain has TRBV21-1 and TRBJ2-7; the table's D call, TRBD2, has no DNA check behind it. TRBV21-1 represents a pseudogene. The CDR3 extends over 17 amino acids.

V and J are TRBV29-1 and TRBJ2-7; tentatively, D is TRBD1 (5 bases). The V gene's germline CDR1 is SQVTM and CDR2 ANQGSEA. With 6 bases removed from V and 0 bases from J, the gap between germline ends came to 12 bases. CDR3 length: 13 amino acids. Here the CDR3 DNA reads TGCAGCGTCCCGACAGATTCCTCCTACGAGCAGTACTTC. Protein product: CSVPTDSSYEQYF.